Listed here are 23 T cell receptor beta chains from one sample, sequenced in a study of OX40 agonist ivuxolimab in advanced cancers. Measured with immunoSEQ multiplex PCR; TCRdb has only the in-frame clones, and not every one. The data hold 70,000 to 90,000 clones, with around 85% observed a single time. This specimen was CD4+ or CD8+ T cells sorted from blood, taken in a trial of the OX40 agonist ivuxolimab. These receptors were obtained from an adult with an advanced solid tumor such as melanoma, head and neck, liver or kidney cancer.

The V and J genes are TRBV18 and TRBJ1-1, with D perhaps matching TRBD1 (6 bases). The CDR3 spans 17 residues. V dropped 0 bases and J dropped 0 bases, with 14 bases sitting between them. Germline values: CDR1 KGHSH, CDR2 LQKENI. CDR3 bases: TGTGCCAGCTCACCACCGGGGGGCCCAAGAATGAACACTGAAGCTTTCTTT. Protein: CASSPPGGPRMNTEAFF.

The V call is TRBV13, the J call TRBJ2-5; D gene ambiguous. Per germline, CDR1 PRHDT and CDR2 FYEKMQ (reference sequence). The length of the CDR3 is 17 residues. V gave up 4 bases and J gave up 5 bases, with 23 bases separating them. CDR3 bases: TGTGCCAGCAGCTCGCCGACTCACCCCGGCGAGGAGGAGACCCAGTACTTC. As protein: CASSSPTHPGEEETQYF.

The chain links TRBV18 to TRBJ2-1; possible D gene TRBD2, 5 bases. The CDR3 runs 13 residues. The V gene's germline CDR1 is KGHSH and CDR2 LQKENI. With 6 bases removed from V and 3 bases from J, the gap between germline ends came to 9 bases. CDR3 in DNA: TGTGCCAGCTCCAGCGGAAACTACAATGAGCAGTTCTTC. Protein sequence: CASSSGNYNEQFF.

This chain connects TRBV5-1 to TRBJ1-2, with D possibly TRBD1 on 5 matching bases. Trimming removed 0 bases at V and 4 bases at J, with 10 bases between. This CDR3 is 14 amino acids long. The germline V gene encodes CDR1 SGHRS and CDR2 YFSETQ. The CDR3 nucleotides read TGCGCCAGCAGCTTGGGGCAGGGTTCCTATGGCTACACCTTC. Translation: CASSLGQGSYGYTF.

V is TRBV5-1 and J is TRBJ2-1, with D uncertain. This CDR3 has 12 amino acids. Trimming stripped 2 bases from V and 8 bases from J, with 8 bases between. CDR1 is SGHRS and CDR2 is YFSETQ in the germline V gene. DNA of the CDR3: TGCGCCAGCAGCTTTCAAAGCGATGAGCAGTTCTTC. Translated: CASSFQSDEQFF.

This clone has more than one count but fewer than ten. The CDR3 coding sequence is TGTGCCAGCAGTTTCGGGGGGGCCACCGGGGAGCTGTTTTTT. As protein: CASSFGGATGELFF. V is TRBV27 and J is TRBJ2-2, with 8 bases lining up with TRBD2. Germline V CDR1 and CDR2: MNHEY, SMNVEV (reference sequence). V gave up 3 bases and J gave up 4 bases; unmatched junction bases: 1. This CDR3 contains 14 residues.

This rearrangement joins TRBV6-5 to TRBJ2-1; the D is unclear. The V end was cut by 2 bases, the J end by 5 bases, with 7 bases between. The CDR3 extends over 13 amino acids. Per germline, CDR1 MNHEY and CDR2 SVGAGI. This chain's CDR3 is CASSYGLHNEQFF. CDR3 in DNA: TGTGCCAGCAGTTACGGCCTGCACAATGAGCAGTTCTTC.

This clone has only one observation. This chain connects TRBV7-8 to TRBJ1-6; tentative D call: TRBD1 (5 bases). Germline-derived CDR1 and CDR2 are SGHVS and FQNEAQ. CDR3 length: 14 residues. The V end was cut by 3 bases, the J end by 5 bases, with 8 bases between. CDR3 loop: CASSFRQHNSPLHF. CDR3 DNA sequence: TGTGCCAGCAGCTTCCGACAGCATAATTCACCCCTCCACTTT.

The rearrangement joins TRBV19 to TRBJ2-1; 10 bases line up with TRBD2. V shed 3 bases and J 5 bases; nucleotides not matched to a gene: 4. The CDR3 consists of 15 residues. CDR1 is LNHDA, CDR2 SQIVND, per germline (reference sequence). CDR3 DNA: TGTGCCAGTAGTATTGAGCGGGAGGGACACAATGAGCAGTTCTTC. It specifies CASSIEREGHNEQFF. The entire variable domain, with the rest obtained from reference TRBV19 and TRBJ2-1, is as follows: DGGITQSPKYLFRKEGQNVTLSCEQNLNHDAMYWYRQDPGQGLRLIYYSQIVNDFQKGDIAEGYSVSREKKESFPLTVTSAQKNPTAFYLCASSIEREGHNEQFFGPGTRLTVL.

The rearrangement uses TRBV11-2 and TRBJ2-2; D uncertain. V dropped 6 bases and J dropped 1 base, with 3 bases sitting between them. The CDR3 contains 12 residues. Germline V gene lookup returns CDR1 SGHAT and CDR2 FQNNGV. CDR3 loop: CASRENTGELFF. CDR3 nucleotide sequence: TGTGCCAGCAGGGAGAACACCGGGGAGCTGTTTTTT.

The chain is built from TRBV30 and TRBJ2-3; 10 positions agree with TRBD2. In germline, CDR1 is GTSNPN, CDR2 SVGIG (reference sequence). V lost 0 bases to trimming and J lost 6 bases; unmatched junction nucleotides: 6. The CDR3 length is 15 residues. The CDR3 is CAWSVPSGGRDTQYF. In DNA form, the CDR3 reads TGTGCCTGGAGTGTACCTAGCGGGGGCCGGGATACGCAGTATTTT.

The V call is TRBV7-2, the J call TRBJ1-5; 8 bases are a match to TRBD1. Germline CDR1 is SGHTA and CDR2 is FQGNSA. V trimming: 0 bases; J trimming: 8 bases; junction bases outside the gene matches: 3. This CDR3 has 14 residues. CDR3 residues: CASSLAQGAKPQHF. CDR3 in DNA: TGTGCCAGCAGCTTAGCGCAGGGGGCAAAGCCCCAGCATTTT.

This chain joins TRBV7-8 and TRBJ1-2; the D is unclear. CDR3 length: 18 amino acids. Trimming removed 0 bases from V and 0 bases from J, with 17 bases in between. Germline V gene sequence: CDR1 SGHVS, CDR2 FQNEAQ. In nucleotides, the CDR3 is TGTGCCAGCAGCTTAGCGGTCGATGCCAGGATTACTAACTATGGCTACACCTTC. This translates into CASSLAVDARITNYGYTF.

The chain links TRBV4-1 to TRBJ2-7; 9 bases are a match to TRBD2. Germline lookup yields CDR1 MGHRA and CDR2 YSYEKL. CDR3 size: 14 residues. V lost 4 bases to trimming and J lost 5 bases; unmatched junction nucleotides: 6. The CDR3 protein is CASSRAGGFNEQYF. The DNA of the CDR3 is TGCGCCAGCAGCCGAGCGGGGGGATTCAACGAGCAGTACTTC.

This chain uses TRBV11-2 with TRBJ2-2; D perhaps matches TRBD1 (5 bases). The CDR3 sequence is 13 residues long. The V and J ends lost 8 bases and 0 bases respectively, with 7 bases between them. CDR1 is SGHAT, CDR2 FQNNGV, per germline. CDR3 bases: TGTGCCAGCGGGGCAGCGAACACCGGGGAGCTGTTTTTT. It codes for CASGAANTGELFF.

Concerning this clone: The identical CDR3 is also encoded by other nucleotide sequences in the sample. The chain uses TRBV5-1 and TRBJ1-3; D unresolved. The germline V gene encodes CDR1 SGHRS and CDR2 YFSETQ. The CDR3 spans 12 residues. V was cut by 1 base and J by 4 bases, with 3 bases left in between. CDR3 loop: CASSLPGNTIYF. CDR3 DNA sequence: TGCGCCAGCAGCTTGCCCGGAAACACCATATATTTT.

A single count supports this clone. The gene calls are TRBV6-6 and TRBJ2-5; perhaps TRBD2 as D (6 bases). CDR1 is MNHNY and CDR2 is SVGAGI in the germline V gene (reference sequence). This CDR3 has 15 residues. V was pared by 2 bases and J by 5 bases, with 15 bases between. The CDR3 DNA reads as TGTGCCAGCAGTTACCTCGCCCTAAGCGGGGAGACCCAGTACTTC. Its protein is CASSYLALSGETQYF.

This chain connects TRBV13 to TRBJ2-5; perhaps TRBD1 as D (6 bases). Trimming removed 5 bases from V and 4 bases from J, with 17 bases in between. Germline CDR1 is PRHDT and CDR2 is FYEKMQ (reference sequence). This CDR3 has 15 amino acids. The CDR3 DNA is TGTGCCAGCAGCCTAACAGGGAAGGGAGCAGAGACCCAGTACTTC. Translating it yields CASSLTGKGAETQYF.

The chain couples TRBV7-2 to TRBJ1-5; 8 positions agree with TRBD1. The junction had 8 bases not matched to a gene; V was cut back by 5 bases and J by 2 bases. The CDR3 contains 16 residues. Germline CDR1 reads SGHTA; CDR2 reads FQGNSA. CDR3 coding DNA: TGTGCCAGCAGCCCGGACAGGGTCACGGGCAATCAGCCCCAGCATTTT. This gives the protein CASSPDRVTGNQPQHF.

This clone was seen once. V is TRBV6-5 and J is TRBJ2-7, with D perhaps TRBD2 (6 bases). The CDR3 extends over 12 amino acids. Germline V gives CDR1 MNHEY, CDR2 SVGAGI. V lost 6 bases and J lost 6, with 12 bases in between. The CDR3 region has the DNA TGTGCCAGCAGCCTCGAAGCGGGCGAGCAGTACTTC. Its protein product is CASSLEAGEQYF.

The J gene is TRBJ2-3, the V gene TRBV6-5; D not resolved. The CDR3 consists of 13 residues. The V gene's germline CDR1 is MNHEY and CDR2 SVGAGI. Trimming removed 2 bases from V and 4 bases from J, with 7 bases in between. The CDR3 loop reads CASSYRLPDTQYF. CDR3 bases: TGTGCCAGCAGTTACAGGCTCCCAGATACGCAGTATTTT.

V usage is TRBV18 and J usage is TRBJ1-4; 7 bases align to TRBD1. Germline V gene data show CDR1 as KGHSH and CDR2 as LQKENI. This CDR3 spans 19 amino acids. V was clipped by 4 bases and J by 5 bases; unmatched bases: 19. CDR3 sequence reads: CASSLTSGAGGIGNEKLFF. In nucleotides, the CDR3 is TGTGCCAGCTCACTCACGTCCGGCGCAGGGGGGATAGGAAATGAAAAACTGTTTTTT.

The chain recombines TRBV9 with TRBJ1-1; D ambiguous. Trimming left V 0 bases short and J 2 bases short, with 8 bases between. Germline V gives CDR1 SGDLS, CDR2 YYNGEE. CDR3 length equals 14 residues. The CDR3 sequence: CASSVVHINTEAFF. The CDR3 DNA reads as TGTGCCAGCAGCGTAGTGCACATCAACACTGAAGCTTTCTTT.